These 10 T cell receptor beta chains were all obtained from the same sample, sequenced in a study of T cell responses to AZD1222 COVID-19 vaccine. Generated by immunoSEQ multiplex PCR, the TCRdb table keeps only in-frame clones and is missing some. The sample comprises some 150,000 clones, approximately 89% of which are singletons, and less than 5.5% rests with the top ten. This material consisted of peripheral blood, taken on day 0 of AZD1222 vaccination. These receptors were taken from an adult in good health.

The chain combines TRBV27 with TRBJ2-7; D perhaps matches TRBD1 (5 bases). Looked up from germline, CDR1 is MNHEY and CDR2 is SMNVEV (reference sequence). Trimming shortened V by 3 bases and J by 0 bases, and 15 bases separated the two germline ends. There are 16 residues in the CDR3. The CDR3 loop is CASSFTGQVGSYEQYF. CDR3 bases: TGTGCCAGCAGTTTTACAGGTCAGGTAGGCTCCTACGAGCAGTACTTC.

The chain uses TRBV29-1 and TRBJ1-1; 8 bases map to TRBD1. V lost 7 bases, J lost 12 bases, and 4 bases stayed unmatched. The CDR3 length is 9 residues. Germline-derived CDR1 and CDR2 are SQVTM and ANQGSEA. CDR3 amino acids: CSAGQGPFF. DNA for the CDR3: TGCAGCGCTGGACAGGGACCTTTCTTT.

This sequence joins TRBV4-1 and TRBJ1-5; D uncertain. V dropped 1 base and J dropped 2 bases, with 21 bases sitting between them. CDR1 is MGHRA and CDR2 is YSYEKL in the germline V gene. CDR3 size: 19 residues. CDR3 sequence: CASSQVVHDEPVGNQPQHF. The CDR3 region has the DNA TGCGCCAGCAGCCAAGTTGTCCACGACGAACCGGTGGGCAATCAGCCCCAGCATTTT.

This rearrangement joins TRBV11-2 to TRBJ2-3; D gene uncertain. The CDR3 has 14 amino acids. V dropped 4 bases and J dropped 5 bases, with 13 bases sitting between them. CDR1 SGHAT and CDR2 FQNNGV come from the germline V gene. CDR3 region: CASSSSFSLDTQYF. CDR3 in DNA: TGTGCCAGCAGCTCCAGCTTTAGCTTAGATACGCAGTATTTT. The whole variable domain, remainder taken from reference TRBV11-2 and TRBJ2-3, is EAGVAQSPRYKIIEKRQSVAFWCNPISGHATLYWYQQILGQGPKLLIQFQNNGVVDDSQLPKDRFSAERLKGVDSTLKIQPAKLEDSAVYLCASSSSFSLDTQYFGPGTRLTVL.

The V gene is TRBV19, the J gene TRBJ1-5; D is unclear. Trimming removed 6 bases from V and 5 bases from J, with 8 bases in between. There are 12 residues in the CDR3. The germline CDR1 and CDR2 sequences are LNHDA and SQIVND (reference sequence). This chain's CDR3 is CASSPTDQPQHF. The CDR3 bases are TGTGCCAGTAGCCCGACGGATCAGCCCCAGCATTTT.

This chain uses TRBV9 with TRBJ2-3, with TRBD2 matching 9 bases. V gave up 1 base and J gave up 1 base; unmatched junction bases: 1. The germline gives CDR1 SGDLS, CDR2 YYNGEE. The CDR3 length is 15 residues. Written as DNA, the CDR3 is TGTGCCAGCAGCGTATTAGCGGGGGGCACAGATACGCAGTATTTT. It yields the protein CASSVLAGGTDTQYF.

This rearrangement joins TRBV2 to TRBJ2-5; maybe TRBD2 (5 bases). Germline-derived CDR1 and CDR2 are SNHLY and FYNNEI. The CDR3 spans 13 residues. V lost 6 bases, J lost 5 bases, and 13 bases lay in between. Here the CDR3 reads CASSVTSPETQYF. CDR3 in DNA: TGTGCCAGCAGCGTTACTAGTCCCGAGACCCAGTACTTC.

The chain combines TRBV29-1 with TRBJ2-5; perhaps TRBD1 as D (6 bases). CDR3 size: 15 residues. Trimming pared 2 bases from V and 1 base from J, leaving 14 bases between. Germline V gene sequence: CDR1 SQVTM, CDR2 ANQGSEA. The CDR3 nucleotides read TGCAGCGTTGAAAATTTCGGACAGACCCAAGAGACCCAGTACTTC. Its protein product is CSVENFGQTQETQYF.

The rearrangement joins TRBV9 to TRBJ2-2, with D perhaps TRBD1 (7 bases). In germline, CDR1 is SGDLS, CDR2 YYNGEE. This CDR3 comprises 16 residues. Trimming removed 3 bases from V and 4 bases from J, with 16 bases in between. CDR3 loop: CASSEGAGSSTGELFF. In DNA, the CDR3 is TGTGCCAGCAGCGAGGGGGCGGGGAGTAGCACCGGGGAGCTGTTTTTT.

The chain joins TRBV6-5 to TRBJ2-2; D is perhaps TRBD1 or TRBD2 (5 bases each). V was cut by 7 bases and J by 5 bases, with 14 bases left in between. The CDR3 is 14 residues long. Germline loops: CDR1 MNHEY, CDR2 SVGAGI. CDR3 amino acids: CASMRDPRTGELFF. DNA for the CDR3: TGTGCCAGCATGAGGGACCCAAGGACCGGGGAGCTGTTTTTT.